This T cell receptor beta chain was observed in a study of control samples from healthy donors and cancer patients. Trimming cost V 3 bases and J 7 bases, with 6 bases left between them. From germline, CDR1 is LNHDA and CDR2 SQIVND (reference sequence). This CDR3 contains 12 residues. Profiled with immunoSEQ multiplex PCR; TCRdb holds only in-frame clones, not every one. Among about 22,000 clones, roughly 83% were seen once, and the ten largest hold about 30%. This clonotype originated in a man aged 55 to 69 with head and neck cancer. The V and J genes are TRBV19 and TRBJ2-2, with D hard to call. Sequenced: PBMCs. The CDR3 loop reads CASSIPVGELFF. The CDR3 coding sequence is TGTGCCAGTAGTATCCCGGTCGGGGAGCTGTTTTTT.